This T cell receptor beta chain was recovered during a study of early T cells in non-severe SARS-CoV-2 infection. Overall study context: Sequencing used unsorted whole-blood bulk RNA, so chains lack pairing.

Per germline, CDR1 LGHDT and CDR2 YNNKEL (reference sequence). The CDR3 runs 17 residues. With 2 bases clipped from V and 6 bases from J, the junction kept 9 bases outside the gene matches. MiXCR, applied by TCRdb to the 5' RACE reads, yields one record per CDR3 protein. The sample gives 80,000 to 95,000 distinct CDR3 sequences, approximately 13% of which show up once; less than 8.5% is in the top ten. This TCR was sampled from an adult who was a healthcare worker with PCR-confirmed SARS-CoV-2 infection or an uninfected control (not recorded which). The rearrangement uses TRBV3-1 and TRBJ1-4; 10 bases align to TRBD1. The sample taken for sequencing was whole blood. CDR3 protein: CASSQSSVGTGDEKLFF. As DNA, the CDR3 is TGTGCCAGCAGCCAAAGTTCCGTCGGGACAGGGGATGAAAAACTGTTTTTT.